This TCR beta chain is drawn from a study of blood T cell repertoires in COVID-19. Study-wide context: The origin of the acute and convalescent COVID-19 samples was the United States, Italy and Spain.

With 1 base removed from V and 4 bases from J, the gap between germline ends came to 7 bases. Germline assignment: CDR1 LGHNA and CDR2 YSLEER. The CDR3 sequence is 13 residues long. Per the original data handling: Cell counts per sample came from amplifying reference gene primers. Sequencing was performed with immunoSEQ multiplex PCR; in TCRdb, only in-frame clones are kept and a portion is missing. V, J and clone size were drawn from that table, and D and trimming were deduced from the DNA. The sample holds over 60,000 clones, more than 80% seen once. Sequences were obtained from peripheral blood. J is TRBJ1-2 and V is TRBV4-3, with D possibly TRBD1 on 5 matching bases. The clonotype was recovered from an elderly woman with active or convalescent COVID-19. CDR3 DNA sequence: TGCGCCAGCAGCCAAGGGACACCCTATGGCTACACCTTC. Translation: CASSQGTPYGYTF.